The following is a T cell receptor beta chain sequence with its context. The germline V gene encodes CDR1 LGHNA and CDR2 YSLEER. The ends were cut back, 0 bases at V and 4 bases at J, with 16 bases in the middle. This CDR3 has 16 amino acids. This specimen belongs to a study of neoadjuvant nivolumab and ipilimumab in lung cancer. Some clones are missing from TCRdb's copy, which holds only in-frame ones; the method was immunoSEQ multiplex PCR. The table records fewer than 40,000 clones, roughly 87% of them present only once. This clonotype was sampled from an adult with non-small cell lung cancer. The chain links TRBV4-3 to TRBJ2-7, with D possibly being TRBD1 (6 bases). Specimen: peripheral blood, collected before neoadjuvant nivolumab, alone or with ipilimumab. CDR3 sequence reads: CASSQEWGQGPYEQYF. The CDR3 DNA reads TGCGCCAGCAGCCAAGAATGGGGACAAGGACCTTACGAGCAGTACTTC.